This TCR beta chain was observed in a study of T cell responses to AZD1222 COVID-19 vaccine. Findings and caveats of the study: Increased Spike-specific TCR breadth and depth were observed after two AZD1222 doses.

The method was immunoSEQ multiplex PCR; TCRdb's version includes in-frame clones alone and lacks a portion of them. The sample yields 150,000 to 180,000 clones, more than 90% seen once. Worth noting for this clone: Its antigen is not identified.

The germline CDR1 and CDR2 sequences are SGHVS and FQNEAQ. V was clipped by 5 bases and J by 2 bases, with 6 bases between them. The CDR3 is 12 residues long. This clonotype was obtained from an adult in good health. The starting material was peripheral blood, obtained on day 0 of AZD1222 vaccination. The rearrangement uses TRBV7-8 and TRBJ1-2; D gene unclear. In nucleotides, the CDR3 is TGTGCCAGCAGCCGGTCCAACTATGGCTACACCTTC. This translates into CASSRSNYGYTF.